This TCR beta chain was observed in a study of regulatory T cells in long-lasting Graves disease. Sequencing libraries for TCR beta were prepared with iRepertoire HTBI primers and Arm-PCR of CDR3 regions. TCRdb re-derived calls from the multiplex PCR reads in MiXCR, one entry per CDR3 protein. The repertoire includes hundreds of thousands of distinct CDR3 sequences, approximately 15% of them detected once, and 15% to 20% sits in the top ten. Germline V gene lookup returns CDR1 MGHRA and CDR2 YSYEKL. V gave up 1 base and J gave up 6 bases, with 10 bases separating them. This CDR3 contains 14 residues. Regarding time point: newly diagnosed GD, antithyroid drugs for less than 3 months. The TCR library was made from RNA that had been extracted from PBMCs in TRIzol. These data were likewise used in another study, on T cells in Graves' hyperthyroidism and ophthalmopathy. From that second work: Patients with uncontrolled infections, other autoimmune diseases, pregnancy or lactation were excluded. On the basis of clinical symptoms, serum thyroxine and TRAb, thyroid ultrasound and orbital computed tomography, diagnoses were made. Ophthalmopathy onset followed model prediction by a median about 6.5 months.

The clonotype originates from a woman under 40 with Graves disease. Sequences were derived from peripheral blood mononuclear cells (PBMCs), sampled at new diagnosis, from a patient treated with antithyroid drugs. The J gene is TRBJ1-5, the V gene TRBV4-1; D is unresolved. The CDR3: CASSQGDSGQPQHF. The DNA of the CDR3 is TGCGCCAGCAGCCAAGGGGATTCAGGTCAGCCCCAGCATTTT.